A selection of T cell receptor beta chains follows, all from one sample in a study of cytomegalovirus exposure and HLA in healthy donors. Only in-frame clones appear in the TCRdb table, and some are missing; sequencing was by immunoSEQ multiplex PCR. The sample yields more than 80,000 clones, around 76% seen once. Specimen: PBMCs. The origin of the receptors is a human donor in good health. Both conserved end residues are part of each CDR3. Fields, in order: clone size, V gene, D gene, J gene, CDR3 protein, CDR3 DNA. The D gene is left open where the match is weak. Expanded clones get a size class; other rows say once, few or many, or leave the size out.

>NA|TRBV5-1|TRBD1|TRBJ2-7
CASSLAATGVYEQYF
TGCGCCAGCAGCTTGGCTGCGACAGGGGTATACGAGCAGTACTTC
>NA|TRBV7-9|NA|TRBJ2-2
CASSSDTGELFF
TGTGCCAGCAGCTCTGACACCGGGGAGCTGTTTTTT
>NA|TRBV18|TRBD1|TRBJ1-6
CASSATGNNSPLHF
TGTGCCAGCTCAGCGACAGGGAATAATTCACCCCTCCACTTT
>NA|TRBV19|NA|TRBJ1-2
CASSMRATRILGFGYTF
TGTGCCAGTAGTATGAGGGCCACCCGAATTTTAGGGTTTGGCTACACCTTC
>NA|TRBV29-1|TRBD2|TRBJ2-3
CSTRLAGTDTQYF
TGCAGCACAAGACTAGCGGGCACAGATACGCAGTATTTT
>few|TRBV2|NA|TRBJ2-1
CASSPRPLGEDNEQFF
TGTGCCAGCAGTCCCAGGCCGTTGGGGGAGGACAATGAGCAGTTCTTC
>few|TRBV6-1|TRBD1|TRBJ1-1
CASSVGQMNTEAFF
TGTGCCAGCAGTGTGGGACAGATGAACACTGAAGCTTTCTTT
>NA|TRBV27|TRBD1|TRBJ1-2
CASSPRQGVGGYTF
TGTGCCAGCAGCCCTCGACAGGGGGTAGGTGGCTACACCTTC
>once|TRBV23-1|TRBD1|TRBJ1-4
CASRGVVGGPLTATNEKLFF
TGCGCCAGCCGCGGAGTAGTAGGGGGCCCGCTAACGGCAACTAATGAAAAACTGTTTTTT
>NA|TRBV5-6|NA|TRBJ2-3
CASSFNPFSTDTQYF
TGTGCCAGCAGTTTTAATCCCTTCAGCACAGATACGCAGTATTTT
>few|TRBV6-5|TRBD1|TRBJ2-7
CATAGTAYEQYF
TGTGCCACCGCCGGGACAGCCTACGAGCAGTACTTC
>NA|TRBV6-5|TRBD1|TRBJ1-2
CASSRQGANGGYTF
TGTGCCAGCAGTCGACAGGGGGCGAACGGTGGCTACACCTTC
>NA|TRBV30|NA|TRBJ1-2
CAWGLVGYTF
TGTGCCTGGGGTTTAGTTGGCTACACCTTC
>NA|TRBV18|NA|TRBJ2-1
CASSHEELLTRGLLPYNEQFF
TGTGCCAGCTCACATGAGGAACTTTTGACTCGGGGACTTCTACCGTACAATGAGCAGTTCTTC
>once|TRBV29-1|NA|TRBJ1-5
CSGQTGSNQPQHF
TGCAGCGGCCAGACAGGTAGCAATCAGCCCCAGCATTTT
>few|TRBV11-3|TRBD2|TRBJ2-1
CASSLVAGGPYNEQFF
TGTGCCAGCAGCTTAGTGGCGGGAGGTCCGTACAATGAGCAGTTCTTC
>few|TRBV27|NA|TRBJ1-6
CASSLWEASGVSPLHF
TGTGCCAGCAGTTTATGGGAGGCAAGCGGAGTCTCACCCCTCCACTTT
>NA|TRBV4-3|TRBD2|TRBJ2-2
CASSQDVRREYGELFF
TGCGCCAGCAGCCAAGATGTTCGGCGGGAGTACGGGGAGCTGTTTTTT
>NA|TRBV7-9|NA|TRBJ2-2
CASSFGQGGMGTGELFF
TGTGCCAGCAGCTTCGGCCAGGGAGGTATGGGGACCGGGGAGCTGTTTTTT
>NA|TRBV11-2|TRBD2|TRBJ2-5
CASSFSGPQETQYF
TGTGCCAGCAGCTTTAGCGGGCCCCAAGAGACCCAGTACTTC
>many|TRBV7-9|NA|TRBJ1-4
CATQSSEVF
TGTGCCACCCAGAGCAGCGAGGTTTTT
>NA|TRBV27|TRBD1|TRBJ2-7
CASSFRFTGQGYSYEQYF
TGTGCCAGCAGTTTCCGATTTACCGGACAGGGGTATTCCTACGAGCAGTACTTC
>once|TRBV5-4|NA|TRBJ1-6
CASSLGEGRSPLHF
TGTGCCAGCAGCTTGGGGGAGGGCCGGTCACCCCTCCACTTT
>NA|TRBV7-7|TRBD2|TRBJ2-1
CASSLELAGVGDEQFF
TGTGCCAGCAGCTTAGAACTAGCGGGAGTTGGGGATGAGCAGTTCTTC
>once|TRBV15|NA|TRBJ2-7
CATSPVAPAYEQYF
TGTGCCACCAGCCCGGTCGCGCCGGCCTACGAGCAGTACTTC
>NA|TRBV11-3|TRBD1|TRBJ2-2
CASSSRQGYTGELFF
TGTGCCAGCAGCTCCCGACAGGGATACACCGGGGAGCTGTTTTTT
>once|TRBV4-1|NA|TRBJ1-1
CASSRPNRQPNTEAFF
TGCGCCAGCAGCCGACCCAACAGGCAGCCGAACACTGAAGCTTTCTTT
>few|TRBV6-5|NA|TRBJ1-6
CASRRNRADSPLHF
TGTGCCAGCAGACGAAACAGGGCGGATTCACCCCTCCACTTT
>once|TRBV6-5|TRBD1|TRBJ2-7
CASSYALDRGLNEQYF
TGTGCCAGCAGTTACGCGTTGGACAGGGGGCTTAACGAGCAGTACTTC
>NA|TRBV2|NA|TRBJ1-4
CASLENRAANEKLFF
TGTGCCAGCTTAGAAAACAGGGCCGCCAATGAAAAACTGTTTTTT
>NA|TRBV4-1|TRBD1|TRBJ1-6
CASSQRAGTDNSPLHF
TGCGCCAGCAGCCAGCGAGCCGGGACAGACAATTCACCCCTCCACTTT
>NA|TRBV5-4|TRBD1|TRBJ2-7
CASSWTDRDEQYF
TGTGCCAGCAGCTGGACCGACAGGGACGAGCAGTACTTC
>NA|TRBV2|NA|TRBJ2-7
CASKPAGSGQGRYEQYF
TGTGCCAGCAAGCCGGCCGGAAGTGGGCAGGGAAGGTACGAGCAGTACTTC
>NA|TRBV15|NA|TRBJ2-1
CATLAGTYNEQFF
TGTGCCACCTTGGCAGGGACCTACAATGAGCAGTTCTTC
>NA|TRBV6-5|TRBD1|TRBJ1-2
CASSTTGYGYTF
TGTGCCAGCAGTACGACAGGGTATGGCTACACCTTC
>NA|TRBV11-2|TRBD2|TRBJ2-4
CASSLGLAGKNIQYF
TGTGCCAGCAGCTTAGGACTAGCGGGGAAAAACATTCAGTACTTC
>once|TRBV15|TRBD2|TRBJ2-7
CATSILPPAGGGEQYF
TGTGCCACCAGCATTCTGCCCCCAGCGGGGGGAGGCGAGCAGTACTTC
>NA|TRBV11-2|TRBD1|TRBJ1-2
CASSLRRDRGYGYTF
TGTGCCAGCAGCTTAAGGAGGGACAGGGGCTATGGCTACACCTTC
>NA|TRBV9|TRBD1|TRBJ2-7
CASSARTGRTYEQYF
TGTGCCAGCAGCGCGAGGACAGGCCGAACCTACGAGCAGTACTTC
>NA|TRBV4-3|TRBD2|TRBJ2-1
CASSQGLAGAKEQFF
TGCGCCAGCAGCCAAGGCCTAGCGGGAGCTAAAGAGCAGTTCTTC
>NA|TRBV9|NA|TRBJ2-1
CASSVEPPAEQFF
TGTGCCAGCAGCGTAGAGCCCCCCGCTGAGCAGTTCTTC
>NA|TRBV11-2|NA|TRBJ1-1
CASSLNVQGSNEAFF
TGTGCCAGCAGCCTAAACGTACAGGGTTCAAATGAAGCTTTCTTT
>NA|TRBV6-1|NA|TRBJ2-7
CASTIGTYNEQYF
TGTGCCAGCACCATCGGGACATATAACGAGCAGTACTTC
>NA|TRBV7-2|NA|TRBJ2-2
CASSLTTMRAGELFF
TGTGCCAGCAGCTTAACTACTATGCGGGCTGGGGAGCTGTTTTTT
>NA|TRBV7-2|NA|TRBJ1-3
CASSLSGNTIYF
TGTGCCAGCAGCCTGTCTGGAAACACCATATATTTT
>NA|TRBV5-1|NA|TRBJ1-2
CASSYRRTVYGYTF
TGCGCCAGCAGCTACCGACGGACAGTCTATGGCTACACCTTC
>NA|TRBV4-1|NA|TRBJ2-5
CASSQAGGIETQYF
TGCGCCAGCAGCCAAGCGGGGGGCATCGAGACCCAGTACTTC
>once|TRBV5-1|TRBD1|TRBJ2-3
CASRIAVRTGTGSDTQYF
TGCGCCAGCAGAATAGCAGTTAGAACCGGGACAGGGTCTGATACGCAGTATTTT
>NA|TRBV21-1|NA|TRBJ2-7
CASKAGGCRWTKKSPYEQYF
TGTGCCAGCAAAGCGGGAGGGTGCAGGTGGACGAAGAAATCCCCCTACGAGCAGTACTTC
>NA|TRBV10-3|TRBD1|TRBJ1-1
CAIRQGKNTEAFF
TGTGCCATCCGACAGGGGAAGAACACTGAAGCTTTCTTT
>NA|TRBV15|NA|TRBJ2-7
CATSRDRTGRTSEQYF
TGTGCCACCAGCAGAGATCGAACGGGGAGAACGAGCGAGCAGTACTTC
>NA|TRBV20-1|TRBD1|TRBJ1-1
CSARGDSEAFF
TGCAGTGCTAGAGGGGACAGTGAAGCTTTCTTT
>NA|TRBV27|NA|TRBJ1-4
CASSLGPRHNEKLFF
TGTGCCAGCAGTTTGGGGCCGCGACATAATGAAAAACTGTTTTTT
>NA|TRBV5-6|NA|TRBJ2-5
CASSPRTSSRTQYF
TGTGCCAGCAGCCCACGGACGTCTAGCCGGACCCAGTACTTC
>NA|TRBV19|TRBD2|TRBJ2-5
CASSIPSGGHQETQYF
TGTGCCAGTAGTATACCAAGCGGGGGCCACCAAGAGACCCAGTACTTC